Reported below is one T cell receptor beta chain. Antigen unknown. The CDR3 contains 16 residues. Per germline, CDR1 LGHDT and CDR2 YNNKEL (reference sequence). Libraries of TRB cDNA were made by 5' RACE and carried UMIs. TCRdb reprocessed the 5' RACE reads and keeps a single row for each CDR3 protein, giving no DNA. The table gives about 43,000 distinct CDR3 sequences; the top ten clones make up around 15% of it. The entry originates in a study of CXCR3-negative and CXCR3-positive naive CD8 T cells. Whole-study results and caveats: Naive CXCR3-negative and CXCR3-positive cells had similar TRBV-TRBJ usage; memory differed.

Specimen: memory CD8+ T cells from blood. The genes are TRBV3-1 and TRBJ1-1. This TCR was sampled from a human donor in good health. Some clones in this sample may be carry-over from other donors' samples. This chain's CDR3 is CASSQRTQDPNTEAFF. Full variable domain (rest looked up from reference TRBV3-1 and TRBJ1-1): DTAVSQTPKYLVTQMGNDKSIKCEQNLGHDTMYWYKQDSKKFLKIMFSYNNKELIINETVPNRFSPKSPDKAHLNLHINSLELGDSAVYFCASSQRTQDPNTEAFFGQGTRLTVV.